Listed below are T cell receptor beta chains from one sample, sequenced in a study of control samples from healthy donors and cancer patients. Measured with immunoSEQ multiplex PCR; TCRdb has only the in-frame clones, and not every one. The sample gives 150,000 to 200,000 clones, 90% of which show up once; roughly 1.5% is in the top ten. Material: blood. The receptors derive from a woman between 50 and 59 years old in good health. Both conserved end residues are part of each CDR3. A D gene is named only where the DNA matches it firmly. Some rows have no size entry. The others give once, few or many, or a class for an expanded clone.

D gene: -
V gene: TRBV7-2
CDR3 length: 16
J gene: TRBJ1-6
clone size: -
CDR3 protein: CASSLTRGIYNSPLHF
CDR3 DNA: TGTGCCAGCAGCTTAACCAGGGGAATCTATAATTCACCCCTCCACTTT

D gene: -
V gene: TRBV28
CDR3 length: 10
J gene: TRBJ2-7
clone size: -
CDR3 protein: CASGELEQYF
CDR3 DNA: TGTGCCTCCGGAGAGCTCGAGCAGTACTTC

D gene: -
V gene: TRBV9
CDR3 length: 17
J gene: TRBJ1-3
clone size: -
CDR3 protein: CASSVDPGSVAGNTIYF
CDR3 DNA: TGTGCCAGCAGCGTAGATCCCGGAAGTGTCGCTGGAAACACCATATATTTT

D gene: -
V gene: TRBV20-1
CDR3 length: 11
J gene: TRBJ2-3
clone size: -
CDR3 protein: CSRYIPDTQYF
CDR3 DNA: TGCTCCCGATACATCCCGGATACGCAGTATTTT

D gene: -
V gene: TRBV29-1
CDR3 length: 14
J gene: TRBJ2-5
clone size: -
CDR3 protein: CSVESDSVVETQYF
CDR3 DNA: TGCAGCGTTGAATCTGACAGCGTCGTTGAGACCCAGTACTTC

D gene: TRBD1
V gene: TRBV10-3
CDR3 length: 13
J gene: TRBJ1-1
clone size: -
CDR3 protein: CATSGGRDAEAFF
CDR3 DNA: TGTGCCACCTCAGGGGGCAGGGACGCTGAAGCTTTCTTT

D gene: -
V gene: TRBV6-6
CDR3 length: 13
J gene: TRBJ2-3
clone size: -
CDR3 protein: CASRDGGTDTQYF
CDR3 DNA: TGTGCCAGCCGCGACGGGGGCACAGATACGCAGTATTTT

D gene: TRBD2
V gene: TRBV7-3
CDR3 length: 18
J gene: TRBJ2-2
clone size: -
CDR3 protein: CASSYGGSRRMGTGELFF
CDR3 DNA: TGTGCCAGCTCATACGGGGGGAGCCGACGAATGGGCACCGGGGAGCTGTTTTTT

D gene: -
V gene: TRBV11-1
CDR3 length: 14
J gene: TRBJ1-1
clone size: -
CDR3 protein: CASSSRTVNTEAFF
CDR3 DNA: TGTGCCAGCAGCTCGCGGACGGTGAACACTGAAGCTTTCTTT

D gene: TRBD2
V gene: TRBV3-1/TRBV3-2
CDR3 length: 17
J gene: TRBJ2-3
clone size: -
CDR3 protein: CASSLRLAGGSTDTQYF
CDR3 DNA: TGTGCCAGCAGCTTGCGACTAGCGGGGGGGAGCACAGATACGCAGTATTTT

D gene: -
V gene: TRBV18
CDR3 length: 15
J gene: TRBJ2-3
clone size: few
CDR3 protein: CASSPLLWETDTQYF
CDR3 DNA: TGTGCCAGCTCACCTTTACTCTGGGAAACAGATACGCAGTATTTT

D gene: -
V gene: TRBV30
CDR3 length: 12
J gene: TRBJ2-3
clone size: -
CDR3 protein: CAWSSTTDTQYF
CDR3 DNA: TGTGCCTGGAGCTCAACCACAGATACGCAGTATTTT

D gene: TRBD1
V gene: TRBV6-1
CDR3 length: 18
J gene: TRBJ2-5
clone size: -
CDR3 protein: CASSEALDRGPYQETQYF
CDR3 DNA: TGTGCCAGCAGTGAAGCCTTGGACAGGGGGCCGTACCAAGAGACCCAGTACTTC

D gene: -
V gene: TRBV9
CDR3 length: 16
J gene: TRBJ1-1
clone size: -
CDR3 protein: CASSLGLSSMNTEAFF
CDR3 DNA: TGTGCCAGCAGCTTAGGCCTTTCCAGTATGAACACTGAAGCTTTCTTT

D gene: TRBD2
V gene: TRBV18
CDR3 length: 14
J gene: TRBJ2-1
clone size: -
CDR3 protein: CATMTSGGAREQFF
CDR3 DNA: TGTGCCACCATGACTAGCGGGGGGGCGCGTGAGCAGTTCTTC

D gene: -
V gene: TRBV7-6
CDR3 length: 17
J gene: TRBJ2-2
clone size: once
CDR3 protein: CASSLTRGGLGTGELFF
CDR3 DNA: TGTGCCAGCAGCTTAACCCGGGGCGGACTGGGGACCGGGGAGCTGTTTTTT

D gene: -
V gene: TRBV25-1
CDR3 length: 15
J gene: TRBJ1-1
clone size: -
CDR3 protein: CASSDDSRGGTEAFF
CDR3 DNA: TGTGCCAGCAGTGATGACAGTCGGGGGGGGACTGAAGCTTTCTTT